The clone carrying this TCR beta chain was recorded only once. The target antigen is unknown. Germline V gene lookup returns CDR1 MNHNS and CDR2 SASEGT. The CDR3 has 14 amino acids. Deletions cut 4 bases from V and 4 bases from J, with 13 bases between. The data stem from a study of T cells in Graves' hyperthyroidism and ophthalmopathy. Study information: Upon initial diagnosis and before any treatment, peripheral blood was collected. Findings and limits, study-wide: Model-based prediction identified ophthalmopathy a median around 6.5 months prior to its onset.

Ophthalmopathy patients all had a Clinical Activity Score of at least 3, a NOSPECS grade of at least 4 and disease under 3 months old. Lactation, pregnancy, other autoimmune disease or uncontrolled infection led to exclusion of patients. Template material for amplifying TCR beta CDR3 regions consisted of RNA transcripts. Primed by the HTBI set, a first-round RT-PCR was run on the TCR CDR3. MiXCR, applied by TCRdb to the multiplex PCR reads, yields one record per CDR3 protein. Of 360,000 or so distinct CDR3 sequences in the sample, roughly 15% were seen once. V gene TRBV6-1 combines with J gene TRBJ2-5, with a possible D match to TRBD1 (6 bases). The sequenced sample was blood. This TCR came from a woman aged 55-70 years with Graves' ophthalmopathy. CDR3 protein: CASSGGPKGETQYF. CDR3 bases: TGTGCCAGCAGTGGGGGGCCCAAGGGAGAGACCCAGTACTTC.